This entry lists 7 T cell receptor beta chains sequenced from one sample in a study of T cell responses to AZD1222 COVID-19 vaccine (dated by TCRdb to 2020 to 2022). According to the study, the label for this sample's time point signals: baseline before first vaccination. The protocol used for the library was the immunoSEQ multiplex PCR assay. This immuneACCESS table, as held by TCRdb, lists in-frame sequences with V and J called but not all clones. Of the missing ones, under half trace to an unresolved V gene in checked studies; the others have no known cause. This sample comprises about 140,000 clones, about 90% of them detected only once. The biggest ten clones account for 3.5% to 4.5% of the sample. This specimen was peripheral blood, taken on day 0 of AZD1222 vaccination. The receptors shown here come from an adult in good health.

V and J are TRBV11-2 and TRBJ1-2; maybe TRBD1 (6 bases). From germline, CDR1 is SGHAT and CDR2 FQNNGV. Deletions cut 0 bases from V and 7 bases from J, with 15 bases between. CDR3 length: 15 residues. This chain's CDR3 is CASSLDPAGAVGYTF. In nucleotides, the CDR3 is TGTGCCAGCAGCTTAGATCCGGCAGGGGCAGTTGGCTACACCTTC.

CDR3 nucleotide sequence: TGTGCCAGTACCTTGGAGGGGTACACTGAAGCTTTCTTT. Amino acids: CASTLEGYTEAFF. This chain uses TRBV19 with TRBJ1-1; D might be TRBD1 (5 bases). The CDR3 has 13 residues. Between the trimmed V and J ends, which lost 7 bases and 3 bases, there was a span of 12 bases. Germline V gives CDR1 LNHDA, CDR2 SQIVND (reference sequence).

This clone has a single count. The CDR3 DNA is TGCGCCAGCAGTGAGTTGGGTAGGCTAGCGGGAGTCAATGAGCAGTTCTTC. This sequence encodes CASSELGRLAGVNEQFF. The chain combines TRBV10-2 with TRBJ2-1; 10 bases map to TRBD2. V lost 1 base and J lost 6; bases outside the gene matches: 9. In germline, CDR1 is WSHSY, CDR2 SAAADI. The CDR3 is 17 residues long.

This chain uses TRBV27 with TRBJ1-5; D not certain. The CDR3 is 13 residues long. From germline, CDR1 is MNHEY and CDR2 SMNVEV (reference sequence). Trimming pared 4 bases from V and 4 bases from J, leaving 8 bases between. For the CDR3, the DNA is TGTGCCAGCAGTTGGTCAATAAATCAGCCCCAGCATTTT. Translation: CASSWSINQPQHF.

The count of this clone is one. The genes are TRBV5-1 and TRBJ1-1; D possibly corresponds to TRBD1 (5 bases). V was cut by 4 bases and J by 14 bases, with 24 bases left in between. Germline V gives CDR1 SGHRS, CDR2 YFSETQ. The CDR3 covers 14 residues. The CDR3 is CASSRVEGLLEWFF. For the CDR3, the DNA is TGCGCCAGCAGCAGAGTCGAGGGACTCCTTGAGTGGTTCTTT.

The V and J genes are TRBV2 and TRBJ2-3; 7 bases map to TRBD2. The V segment lost 7 bases and the J segment 3 bases; nucleotides outside the gene matches: 4. Germline CDR1 reads SNHLY; CDR2 reads FYNNEI. The CDR3 is 13 amino acids. CDR3 sequence: CASMRGSTDTQYF. The CDR3 DNA is TGTGCCAGCATGCGGGGGTCTACAGATACGCAGTATTTT. Full variable domain (outside the CDR3, taken from reference TRBV2 and TRBJ2-3): EPEVTQTPSHQVTQMGQEVILRCVPISNHLYFYWYRQILGQKVEFLVSFYNNEISEKSEIFDDQFSVERPDGSNFTLKIRSTKLEDSAMYFCASMRGSTDTQYFGPGTRLTVL.

This clone was detected only a few times. The V call is TRBV28, the J call TRBJ1-1, with a weak D call TRBD1 (5 bases). V lost 4 bases and J lost 3, with 12 bases in between. This CDR3 is 14 amino acids long. CDR1 is MDHEN, CDR2 SYDVKM, per germline. The CDR3 here is CASSSGATYTEAFF. The CDR3 DNA sequence: TGTGCCAGCAGTTCCGGGGCAACGTACACTGAAGCTTTCTTT.